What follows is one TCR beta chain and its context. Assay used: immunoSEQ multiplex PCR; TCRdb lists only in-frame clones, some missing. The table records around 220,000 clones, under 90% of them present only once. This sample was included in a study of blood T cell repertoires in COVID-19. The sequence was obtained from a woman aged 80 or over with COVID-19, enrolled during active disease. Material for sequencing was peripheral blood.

The CDR3, as DNA: TGTGCCATCAGTCCGGGACAAAAAGAGACCCAGTACTTC. This encodes CAISPGQKETQYF. This sequence joins TRBV10-3 and TRBJ2-5, with a weak D call TRBD1 (6 bases). The CDR3 totals 13 residues. Trimming shortened V by 5 bases and J by 3 bases, and 10 bases separated the two germline ends. Germline-derived CDR1 and CDR2 are ENHRY and SYGVKD.